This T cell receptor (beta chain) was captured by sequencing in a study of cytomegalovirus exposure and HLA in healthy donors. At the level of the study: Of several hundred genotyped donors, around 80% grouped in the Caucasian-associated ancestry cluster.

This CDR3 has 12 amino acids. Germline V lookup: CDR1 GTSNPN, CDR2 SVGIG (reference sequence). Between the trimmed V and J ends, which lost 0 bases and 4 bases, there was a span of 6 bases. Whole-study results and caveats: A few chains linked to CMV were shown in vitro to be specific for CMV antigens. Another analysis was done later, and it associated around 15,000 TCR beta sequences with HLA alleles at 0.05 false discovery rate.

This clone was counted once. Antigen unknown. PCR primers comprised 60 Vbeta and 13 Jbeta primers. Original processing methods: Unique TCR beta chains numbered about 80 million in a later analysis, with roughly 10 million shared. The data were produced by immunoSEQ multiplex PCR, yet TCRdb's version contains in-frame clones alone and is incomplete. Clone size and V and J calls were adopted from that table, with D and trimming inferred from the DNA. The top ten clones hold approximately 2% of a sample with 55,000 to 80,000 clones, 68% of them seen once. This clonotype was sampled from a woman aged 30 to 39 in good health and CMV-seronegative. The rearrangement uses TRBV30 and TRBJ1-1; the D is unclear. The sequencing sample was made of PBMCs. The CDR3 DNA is TGTGCCTGGAGTGTAGACATCACTGAAGCTTTCTTT. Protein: CAWSVDITEAFF.